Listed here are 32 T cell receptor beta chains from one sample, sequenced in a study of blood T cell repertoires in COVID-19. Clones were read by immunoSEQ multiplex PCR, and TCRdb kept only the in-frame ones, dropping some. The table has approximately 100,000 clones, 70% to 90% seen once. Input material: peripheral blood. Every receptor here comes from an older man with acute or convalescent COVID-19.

CDR3: CASSQESPGGSLQPQHF. CDR3 sequence (DNA): TGCGCCAGCAGCCAAGAATCCCCAGGGGGCTCACTTCAGCCCCAGCATTTT. The chain employs TRBV4-1 and TRBJ1-5; 8 positions agree with TRBD1. The length of the CDR3 is 17 residues. The germline CDR1 and CDR2 sequences are MGHRA and YSYEKL. With V trimmed by 0 bases and J by 6 bases, 10 bases remained unmatched.

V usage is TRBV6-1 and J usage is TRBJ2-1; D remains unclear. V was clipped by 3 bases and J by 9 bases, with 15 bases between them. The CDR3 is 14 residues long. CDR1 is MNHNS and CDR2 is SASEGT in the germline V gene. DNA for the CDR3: TGTGCCAGCAGTGATCTAGTGCGCTTCGGTGAGCAGTTCTTC. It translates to CASSDLVRFGEQFF.

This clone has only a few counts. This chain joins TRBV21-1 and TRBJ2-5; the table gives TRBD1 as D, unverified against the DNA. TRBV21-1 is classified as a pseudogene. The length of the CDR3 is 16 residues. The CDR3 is CASSKDEGQGEETQYF. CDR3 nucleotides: TGTGCCAGCAGCAAAGATGAAGGACAGGGAGAAGAGACCCAGTACTTC.

CDR3 coding DNA: TGCGCCAGCAGCTTGGGGACATCCGATAATTCACCCCTCCACTTT. Protein: CASSLGTSDNSPLHF. The V gene is TRBV5-1, the J gene TRBJ1-6; tentative D call: TRBD1 (5 bases). The V gene's germline CDR1 is SGHRS and CDR2 YFSETQ. V was cut by 0 bases and J by 5 bases, with 9 bases left in between. CDR3 length equals 15 residues.

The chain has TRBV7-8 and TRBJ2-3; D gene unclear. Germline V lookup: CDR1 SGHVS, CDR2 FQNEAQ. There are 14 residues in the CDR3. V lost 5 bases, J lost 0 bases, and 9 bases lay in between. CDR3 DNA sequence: TGTGCCAGCAGCGCAACATACAGCACAGATACGCAGTATTTT. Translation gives CASSATYSTDTQYF.

Here the CDR3 reads CAIRGSDRANEQFF. The CDR3 DNA sequence: TGTGCCATCAGAGGATCGGACAGGGCCAATGAGCAGTTCTTC. This chain connects TRBV10-3 to TRBJ2-1; 8 bases map to TRBD1. CDR3 size: 14 residues. CDR1 is ENHRY, CDR2 SYGVKD, per germline. Unmatched junction bases numbered 7, after V lost 6 bases and J lost 6 bases.

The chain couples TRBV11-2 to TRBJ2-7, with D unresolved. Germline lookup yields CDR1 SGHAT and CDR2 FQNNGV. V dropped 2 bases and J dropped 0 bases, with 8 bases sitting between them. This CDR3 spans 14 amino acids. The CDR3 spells CASSLMATSYEQYF. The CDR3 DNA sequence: TGTGCCAGCAGCTTAATGGCCACCTCCTACGAGCAGTACTTC.

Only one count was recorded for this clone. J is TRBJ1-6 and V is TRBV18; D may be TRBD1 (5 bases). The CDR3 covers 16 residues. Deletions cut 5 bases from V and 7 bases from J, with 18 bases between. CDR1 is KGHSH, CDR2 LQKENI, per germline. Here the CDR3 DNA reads TGTGCCAGCTCAGTTCGTCCGGGGGATGACAATTCACCCCTCCACTTT. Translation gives CASSVRPGDDNSPLHF. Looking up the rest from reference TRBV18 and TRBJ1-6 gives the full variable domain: NAGVMQNPRHLVRRRGQEARLRCSPMKGHSHVYWYRQLPEEGLKFMVYLQKENIIDESGMPKERFSAEFPKEGPSILRIQQVVRGDSAAYFCASSVRPGDDNSPLHFGNGTRLTVT.

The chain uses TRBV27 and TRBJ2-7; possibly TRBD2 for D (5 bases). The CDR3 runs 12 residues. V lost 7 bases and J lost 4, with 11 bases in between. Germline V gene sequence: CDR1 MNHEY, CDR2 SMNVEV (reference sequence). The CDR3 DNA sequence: TGTGCCAGCACCCTGGACTCATACGAGCAGTACGTC. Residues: CASTLDSYEQYV.

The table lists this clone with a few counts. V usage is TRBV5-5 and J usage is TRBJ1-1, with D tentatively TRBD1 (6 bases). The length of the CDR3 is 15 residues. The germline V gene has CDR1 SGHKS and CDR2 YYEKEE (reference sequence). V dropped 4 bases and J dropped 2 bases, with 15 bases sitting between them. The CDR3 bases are TGTGCCAGCAGCCGTGTCTTACAGGGTAACACTGAAGCTTTCTTT. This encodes CASSRVLQGNTEAFF.

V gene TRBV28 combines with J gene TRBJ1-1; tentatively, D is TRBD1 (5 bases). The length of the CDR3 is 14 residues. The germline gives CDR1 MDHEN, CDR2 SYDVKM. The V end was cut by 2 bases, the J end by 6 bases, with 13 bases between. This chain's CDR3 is CASSLVRVTAEAFF. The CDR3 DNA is TGTGCCAGCAGTTTAGTCAGGGTAACTGCTGAAGCTTTCTTT.

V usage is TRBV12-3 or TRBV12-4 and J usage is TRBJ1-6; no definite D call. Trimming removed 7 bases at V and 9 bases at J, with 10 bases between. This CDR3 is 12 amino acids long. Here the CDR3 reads CASTSSPSPLHF. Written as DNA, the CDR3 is TGTGCCAGCACCTCGAGTCCTTCACCCCTCCACTTT.

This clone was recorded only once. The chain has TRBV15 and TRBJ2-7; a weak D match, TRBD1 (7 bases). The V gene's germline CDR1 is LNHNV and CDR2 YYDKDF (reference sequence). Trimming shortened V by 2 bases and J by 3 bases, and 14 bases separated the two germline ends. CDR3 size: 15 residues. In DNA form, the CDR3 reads TGTGCCACCAGCAGATCCCAGGGGGGAGTCTACGAGCAGTACTTC. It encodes CATSRSQGGVYEQYF.

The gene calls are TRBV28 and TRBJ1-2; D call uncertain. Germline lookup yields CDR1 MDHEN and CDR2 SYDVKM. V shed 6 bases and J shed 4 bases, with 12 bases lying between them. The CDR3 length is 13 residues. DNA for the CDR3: TGTGCCAGCAGCCTTGGGCTGGGCTATGGCTACACCTTC. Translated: CASSLGLGYGYTF.

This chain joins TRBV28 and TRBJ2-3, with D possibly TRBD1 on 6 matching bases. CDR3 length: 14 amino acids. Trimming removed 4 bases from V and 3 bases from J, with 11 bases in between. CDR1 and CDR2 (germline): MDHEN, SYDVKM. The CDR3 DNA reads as TGTGCCAGCAGTTCCAGGGGACGGACAGATACGCAGTATTTT. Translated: CASSSRGRTDTQYF.

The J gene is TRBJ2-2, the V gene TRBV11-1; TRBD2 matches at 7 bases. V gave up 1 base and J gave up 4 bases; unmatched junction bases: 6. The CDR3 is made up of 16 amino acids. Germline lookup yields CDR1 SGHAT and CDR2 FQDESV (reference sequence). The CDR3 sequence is CASSLEGGGVTGELFF. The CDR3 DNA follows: TGTGCCAGCAGCTTAGAAGGCGGGGGAGTCACCGGGGAGCTGTTTTTT.

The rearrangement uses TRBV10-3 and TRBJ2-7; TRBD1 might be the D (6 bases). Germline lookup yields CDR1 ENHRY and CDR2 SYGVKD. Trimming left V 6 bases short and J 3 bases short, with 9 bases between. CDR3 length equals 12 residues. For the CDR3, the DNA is TGTGCCATCAGGTCGGACAGCTACGAGCAGTACTTC. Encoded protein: CAIRSDSYEQYF.

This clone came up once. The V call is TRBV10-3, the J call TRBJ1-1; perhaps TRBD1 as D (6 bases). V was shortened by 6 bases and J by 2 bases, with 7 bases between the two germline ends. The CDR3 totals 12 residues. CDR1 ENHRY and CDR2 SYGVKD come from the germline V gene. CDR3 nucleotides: TGTGCCATCAGCGGGACAAACACTGAAGCTTTCTTT. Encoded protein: CAISGTNTEAFF.

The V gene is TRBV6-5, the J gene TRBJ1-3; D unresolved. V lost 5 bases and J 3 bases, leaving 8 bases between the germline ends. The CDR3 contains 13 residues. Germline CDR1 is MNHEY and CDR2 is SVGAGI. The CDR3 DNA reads TGTGCCAGCAGTCGGTCTTTTGGAAACACCATATATTTT. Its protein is CASSRSFGNTIYF.

CDR3: CASSPDREASPLHF. CDR3 nucleotide sequence: TGTGCCAGCAGCCCGGACAGGGAGGCTTCACCCCTCCACTTT. The chain couples TRBV28 to TRBJ1-6; 8 bases agree with TRBD1. CDR3 length equals 14 residues. Trimming removed 6 bases from V and 9 bases from J; junction bases left unmatched: 7. CDR1 is MDHEN and CDR2 is SYDVKM in the germline V gene.

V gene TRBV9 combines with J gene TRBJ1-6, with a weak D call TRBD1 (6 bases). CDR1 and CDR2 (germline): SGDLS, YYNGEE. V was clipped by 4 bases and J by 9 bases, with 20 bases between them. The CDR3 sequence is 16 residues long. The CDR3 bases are TGTGCCAGCAGCTCTCAGGTCGGGGGGCTTGGTTCACCCCTCCACTTT. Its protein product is CASSSQVGGLGSPLHF.

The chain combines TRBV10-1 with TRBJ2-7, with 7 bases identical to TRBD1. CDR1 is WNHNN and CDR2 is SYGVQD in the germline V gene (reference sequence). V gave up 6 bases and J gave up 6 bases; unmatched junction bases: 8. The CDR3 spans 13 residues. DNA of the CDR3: TGCGCCAGCAGCGCACAGGGGCCACTCGAGCAGTACTTC. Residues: CASSAQGPLEQYF.

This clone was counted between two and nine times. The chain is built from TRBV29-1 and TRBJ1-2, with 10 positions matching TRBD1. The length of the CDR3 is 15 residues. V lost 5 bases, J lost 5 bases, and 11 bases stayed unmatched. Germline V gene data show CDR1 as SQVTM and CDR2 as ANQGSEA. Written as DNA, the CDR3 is TGCAGCGTTATTGAACCGGGACAGGGGAGTTATGGCTACACCTTC. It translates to CSVIEPGQGSYGYTF.

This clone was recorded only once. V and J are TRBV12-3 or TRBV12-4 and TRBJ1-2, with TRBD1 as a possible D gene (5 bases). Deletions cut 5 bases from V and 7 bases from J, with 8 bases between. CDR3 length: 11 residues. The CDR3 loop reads CASSTRVGYTF. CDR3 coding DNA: TGTGCCAGCAGTACCAGGGTTGGCTACACCTTC.

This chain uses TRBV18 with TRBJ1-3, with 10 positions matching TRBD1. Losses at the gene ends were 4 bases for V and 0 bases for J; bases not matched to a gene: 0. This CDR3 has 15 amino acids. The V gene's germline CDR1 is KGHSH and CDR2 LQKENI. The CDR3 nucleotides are TGTGCCAGCTCACGGGACAGGGGCTCTGGAAACACCATATATTTT. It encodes CASSRDRGSGNTIYF.

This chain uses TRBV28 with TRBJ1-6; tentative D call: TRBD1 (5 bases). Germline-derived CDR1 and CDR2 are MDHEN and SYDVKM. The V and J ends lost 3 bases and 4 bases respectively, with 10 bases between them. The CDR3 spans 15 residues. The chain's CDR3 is CASSLWGRYNSPLHF. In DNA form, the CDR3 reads TGTGCCAGCAGTTTGTGGGGGAGGTATAATTCACCCCTCCACTTT.

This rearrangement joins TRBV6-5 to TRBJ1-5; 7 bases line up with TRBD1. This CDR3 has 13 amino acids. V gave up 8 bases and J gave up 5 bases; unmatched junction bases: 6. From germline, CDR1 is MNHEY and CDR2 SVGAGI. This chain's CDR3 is CASSEGAYQPQHF. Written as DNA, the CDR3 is TGTGCCAGCTCGGAGGGGGCCTATCAGCCCCAGCATTTT.

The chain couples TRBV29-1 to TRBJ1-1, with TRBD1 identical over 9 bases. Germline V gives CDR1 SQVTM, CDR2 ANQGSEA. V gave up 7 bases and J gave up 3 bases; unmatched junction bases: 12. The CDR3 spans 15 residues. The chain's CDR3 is CSAGYRGPGDTEAFF. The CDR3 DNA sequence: TGCAGCGCTGGTTACAGGGGGCCTGGGGACACTGAAGCTTTCTTT.

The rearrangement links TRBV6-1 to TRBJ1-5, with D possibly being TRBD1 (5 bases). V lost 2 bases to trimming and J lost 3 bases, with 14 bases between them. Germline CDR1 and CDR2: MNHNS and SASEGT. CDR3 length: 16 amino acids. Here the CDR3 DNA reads TGTGCCAGCAGTGAAAGGTTACAGGTCAACAATCAGCCCCAGCATTTT. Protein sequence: CASSERLQVNNQPQHF.

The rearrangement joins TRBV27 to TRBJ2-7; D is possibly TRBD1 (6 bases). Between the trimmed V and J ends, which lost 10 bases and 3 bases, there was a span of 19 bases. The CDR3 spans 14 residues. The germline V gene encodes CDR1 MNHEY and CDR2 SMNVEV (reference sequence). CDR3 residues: CATKNEGQIYEQYV. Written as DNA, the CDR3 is TGTGCCACCAAAAATGAAGGACAGATCTACGAGCAGTACGTC.

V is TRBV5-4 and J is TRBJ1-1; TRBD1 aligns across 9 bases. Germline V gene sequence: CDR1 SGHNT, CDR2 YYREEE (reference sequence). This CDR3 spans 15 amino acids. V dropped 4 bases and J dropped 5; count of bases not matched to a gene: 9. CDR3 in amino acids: CASSIPTGGSTEAFF. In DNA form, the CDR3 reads TGTGCCAGCAGCATACCGACAGGGGGGTCGACTGAAGCTTTCTTT.

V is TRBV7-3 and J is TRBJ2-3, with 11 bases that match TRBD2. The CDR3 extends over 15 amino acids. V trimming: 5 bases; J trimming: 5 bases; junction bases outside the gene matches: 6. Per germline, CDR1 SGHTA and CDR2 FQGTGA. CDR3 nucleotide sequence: TGTGCCAGCAGCATTCTAGCGGGGGGAGTAGATACGCAGTATTTT. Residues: CASSILAGGVDTQYF.